Given below is one T cell receptor beta chain in context. V gave up 2 bases and J gave up 6 bases, with 4 bases separating them. This CDR3 has 11 residues. Germline V gene data show CDR1 as SNHLY and CDR2 as FYNNEI. Enrolment of Seattle patients took place during active infection, and they were followed longitudinally. This specimen belongs to a study of blood T cell repertoires in COVID-19. For the study at large: Samples of COVID-19 (acute and convalescent) were obtained from the United States, Italy and Spain.

In the original analysis: Reference gene primers were amplified, and this amplification served to estimate nucleated cell counts. Assay: immunoSEQ multiplex PCR; the TCRdb copy retains only in-frame clones and omits some. From that table come the V and J calls and clone size; the DNA was used to work out D and trimming. The table has about 160,000 clones, around 90% seen once; the top ten hold less than 0.7%. This receptor was obtained from a man aged 55-75 years with COVID-19, enrolled during active disease. This chain links TRBV2 with TRBJ1-1; unclear D gene. The sequencing sample was made of peripheral blood. CDR3 nucleotides: TGTGCCAGCAGTGAACCCTCTGAAGCTTTCTTT. It specifies CASSEPSEAFF.